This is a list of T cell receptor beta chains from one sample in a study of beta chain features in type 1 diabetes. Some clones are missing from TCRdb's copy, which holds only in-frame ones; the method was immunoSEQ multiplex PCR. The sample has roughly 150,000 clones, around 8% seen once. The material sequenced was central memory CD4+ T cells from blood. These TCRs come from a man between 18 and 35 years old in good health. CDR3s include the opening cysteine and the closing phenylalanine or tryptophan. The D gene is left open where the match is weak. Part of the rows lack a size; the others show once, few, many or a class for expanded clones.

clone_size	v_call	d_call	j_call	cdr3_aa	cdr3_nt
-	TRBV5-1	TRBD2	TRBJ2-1	CASSLEVLADYNEQFF	TGCGCCAGCAGCTTGGAGGTACTAGCGGACTACAATGAGCAGTTCTTC
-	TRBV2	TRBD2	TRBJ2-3	CASGERGFTDTQYF	TGTGCCAGCGGGGAGCGGGGTTTCACAGATACGCAGTATTTT
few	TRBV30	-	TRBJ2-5	CAWSRTDQETQYF	TGTGCCTGGAGCCGGACAGACCAAGAGACCCAGTACTTC
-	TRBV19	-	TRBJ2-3	CASTSSQGQGTDTQYF	TGTGCCAGTACCTCATCCCAGGGTCAGGGCACAGATACGCAGTATTTT
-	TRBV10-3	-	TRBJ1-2	CAITGNYGYTF	TGTGCCATCACAGGAAACTATGGCTACACCTTC
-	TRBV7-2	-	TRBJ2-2	CASSVRERSGELFF	TGTGCCAGCAGCGTACGGGAGCGCAGCGGGGAGCTGTTTTTT
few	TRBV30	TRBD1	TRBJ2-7	CAWDPGTGGFNEQYF	TGTGCCTGGGATCCCGGGACAGGGGGATTCAACGAGCAGTACTTC
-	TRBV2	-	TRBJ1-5	CASALGGQQPQHF	TGTGCCAGTGCACTCGGGGGTCAACAGCCCCAGCATTTT
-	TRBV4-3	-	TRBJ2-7	CASSQDAVGYEQYF	TGCGCCAGCAGCCAAGATGCGGTAGGCTACGAGCAGTACTTC
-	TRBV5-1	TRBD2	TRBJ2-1	CASSLTSGTYNEQFF	TGCGCCAGCAGCCTGACTAGCGGGACCTACAATGAGCAGTTCTTC
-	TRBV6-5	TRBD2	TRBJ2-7	CASRSGALGEQYF	TGTGCCAGCAGAAGCGGGGCCCTAGGTGAGCAGTACTTC
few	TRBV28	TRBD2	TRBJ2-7	CASRLAGSYEQYF	TGTGCCAGCAGGCTAGCGGGGAGCTACGAGCAGTACTTC
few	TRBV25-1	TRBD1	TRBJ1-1	CASSVQGVRTEAFF	TGTGCCAGCAGTGTACAGGGGGTAAGGACTGAAGCTTTCTTT
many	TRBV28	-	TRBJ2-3	CASRTQGEALNTQYF	TGTGCCAGCAGAACGCAAGGGGAAGCTTTGAATACGCAGTATTTT
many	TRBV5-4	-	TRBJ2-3	CASSLNLADTQYF	TGTGCCAGCAGCTTGAATCTCGCAGATACGCAGTATTTT
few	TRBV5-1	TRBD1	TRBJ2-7	CASSLSTGGYEQYF	TGCGCCAGCAGCTTGTCAACAGGGGGCTACGAGCAGTACTTC
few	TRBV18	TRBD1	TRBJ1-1	CASSPTGVDGTEAFF	TGTGCCAGCTCACCTACAGGGGTTGACGGCACTGAAGCTTTCTTT